The 8 T cell receptor beta chains given below trace back to one sample, sequenced in a study of shared clonotypes between healthy human individuals. Repertoires were generated with immunoSEQ multiplex PCR, while TCRdb's copy carries only in-frame clones and drops some. The sample contains some 200,000 clones, 60% to 75% of which appear only once. The sample comprised memory CD4+ T cells sorted from blood. Subset of the sample: CD45RA-negative fraction. The source of these receptors is a young man in good health.

This clone has ten or more counts. V and J are TRBV14 and TRBJ2-1; no clear D. Germline values: CDR1 SGHDN, CDR2 FVKESK. The CDR3 extends over 12 amino acids. V was cut by 0 bases and J by 8 bases, with 5 bases left in between. CDR3 sequence: CASSQDGHEQFF. The CDR3 nucleotides read TGTGCCAGCAGCCAAGATGGACATGAGCAGTTCTTC.

V is TRBV27 and J is TRBJ1-5, with D possibly being TRBD1 (5 bases). The V gene lost 3 bases and the J gene lost 0 bases, with 9 bases spanning the gap. The CDR3 runs to 15 residues. Germline assignment: CDR1 MNHEY and CDR2 SMNVEV (reference sequence). In DNA, the CDR3 is TGTGCCAGCAGTTTTAGAGGGGCTAGCAATCAGCCCCAGCATTTT. Encoded protein: CASSFRGASNQPQHF.

Written as DNA, the CDR3 is TGTGCCAGCAGTGGCTCTAGCGGAACCTACAATGAGCAGTTCTTC. Its translation is CASSGSSGTYNEQFF. The chain is built from TRBV2 and TRBJ2-1; 7 nucleotides align to TRBD2. This CDR3 is built from 15 residues. V shed 4 bases and J 2 bases; nucleotides not matched to a gene: 5. The germline V gene has CDR1 SNHLY and CDR2 FYNNEI.

The J gene is TRBJ2-2, the V gene TRBV6-1; a weak D match, TRBD2 (6 bases). With 2 bases removed from V and 4 bases from J, the gap between germline ends came to 20 bases. In germline, CDR1 is MNHNS, CDR2 SASEGT. The CDR3 spans 18 residues. The CDR3 sequence is CASSEWSGQFGFTGELFF. CDR3 DNA: TGTGCCAGCAGTGAATGGAGCGGGCAGTTTGGCTTCACCGGGGAGCTGTTTTTT.

The chain uses TRBV27 and TRBJ2-7, with D perhaps TRBD1 or TRBD2 (6 bases each). The V and J ends lost 0 bases and 4 bases respectively, with 16 bases between them. This CDR3 has 16 amino acids. CDR1 and CDR2 from the germline V gene are MNHEY and SMNVEV (reference sequence). The CDR3 nucleotides read TGTGCCAGCAGTTTATCTAGTATCGGGGGCGGATACGAGCAGTACTTC. Its protein product is CASSLSSIGGGYEQYF.

V usage is TRBV7-9 and J usage is TRBJ2-5; D is unresolved. Germline values: CDR1 SEHNR, CDR2 FQNEAQ (reference sequence). This CDR3 has 16 amino acids. Between the trimmed V and J ends, which lost 5 bases and 5 bases, there was a span of 21 bases. The CDR3 reads CASSTRGSVSAETQYF. The CDR3, as DNA: TGTGCCAGCAGCACCCGCGGCTCGGTCTCGGCGGAGACCCAGTACTTC.

This clone was observed a handful of times. This chain links TRBV9 with TRBJ2-3, with TRBD2 matching 7 bases. This CDR3 spans 16 amino acids. CDR1 is SGDLS, CDR2 YYNGEE, per germline. Unmatched junction bases numbered 8, after V lost 2 bases and J lost 2 bases. The CDR3 bases are TGTGCCAGCAGCGTTACTAGCGAGATGGTCACAGATACGCAGTATTTT. This sequence encodes CASSVTSEMVTDTQYF. The whole variable domain, remainder taken from reference TRBV9 and TRBJ2-3, is DSGVTQTPKHLITATGQRVTLRCSPRSGDLSVYWYQQSLDQGLQFLIQYYNGEERAKGNILERFSAQQFPDLHSELNLSSLELGDSALYFCASSVTSEMVTDTQYFGPGTRLTVL.

The chain has TRBV5-1 and TRBJ2-5, with 7 positions matching TRBD2. The V gene end was trimmed by 0 bases and the J gene end by 5 bases; junction bases not matched to a gene: 10. CDR3 size: 16 residues. Germline CDR1 and CDR2: SGHRS and YFSETQ. The DNA of the CDR3 is TGCGCCAGCAGCTTGGGTGCCGGGAGGCATGAGGAGACCCAGTACTTC. It encodes CASSLGAGRHEETQYF.